This TCR beta chain was recovered during a study of identical twins. Study-wide findings and caveats: Weaker excess sharing between twins was seen in beta out-of-frame sequences. Models came in too low on out-of-frame TCR alpha sharing in monozygotic twins.

The table lists this clonotype with a few counts. Its specificity is unknown. A universal primer binding site was introduced by template switching. The final cDNA contained unique molecular identifiers. TCRdb re-derived calls from the 5' RACE reads in MiXCR, one entry per CDR3 protein. This sample carries around 690,000 distinct CDR3 sequences, 20% to 25% of them seen once, and the ten largest clones take roughly 4.3%. V lost 3 bases to trimming and J lost 4 bases, with 16 bases between them. Germline V gene sequence: CDR1 SGHRS, CDR2 YFSETQ. The CDR3 spans 15 residues. The sample was also linked to a second study, of T cells expressing NK-cell markers.

Sequencing used PBMCs. The sequence was obtained from a woman aged 18-29 years in good health. The V call is TRBV5-1, the J call TRBJ1-2, with TRBD1 as a possible D gene (6 bases). The CDR3 region has the DNA TGCGCCAGCAGCTCGGGGGACATTTCCGTCTATGGCTACACCTTC. Protein product: CASSSGDISVYGYTF.